This entry concerns a single T cell receptor (beta chain). Its antigen remains unidentified. The record has no base qualities; no much larger clone is one base away. The sample is drawn from a study of technical replicates of blood from a handful of donors (dated 2017 in TCRdb). V loses 3 bases at its end and J loses 5 bases; junction bases beyond the gene matches: 5. Including cysteine and phenylalanine, the CDR3 has 14 amino acids. The entry retains the CDR3 DNA only, 42 bases that are in frame from base 1. Looking up the germline V gene (reference sequence) yields CDR1 MNHEY and CDR2 SMNVEV. Library prep was done by the immunoSEQ multiplex PCR assay. The clones in this table, taken by TCRdb from immuneACCESS, are in-frame only. Not every clone is retained; where verified, under half of the shortfall comes from an unresolved V gene, and the cause of the rest is unknown. Recorded for this sample are approximately 17,000 clones; around nine tenths of them occurred a single time. The top ten clones comprise more than 9.5% of the sample.

This sequence originates from a human donor in good health. The chain uses TRBV27 and TRBJ2-7, with 9 junctional bases fitting TRBD2. Sequenced: PBMCs. The DNA sequence follows: TGTGCCAGCAGTTTGGCTAGCGGGAACAACGAGCAGTACTTC. This sequence encodes CASSLASGNNEQYF.